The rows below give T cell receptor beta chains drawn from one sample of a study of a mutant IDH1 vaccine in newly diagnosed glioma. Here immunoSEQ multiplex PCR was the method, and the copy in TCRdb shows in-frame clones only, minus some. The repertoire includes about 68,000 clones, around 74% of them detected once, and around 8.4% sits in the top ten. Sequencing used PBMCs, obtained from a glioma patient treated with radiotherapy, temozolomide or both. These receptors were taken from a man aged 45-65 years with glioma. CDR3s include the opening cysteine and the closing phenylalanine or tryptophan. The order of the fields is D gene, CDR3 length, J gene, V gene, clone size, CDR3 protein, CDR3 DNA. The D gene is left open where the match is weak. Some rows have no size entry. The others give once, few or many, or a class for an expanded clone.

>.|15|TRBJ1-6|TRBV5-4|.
CASSQGRGVNSPLHF
TGTGCCAGCAGCCAGGGGCGCGGGGTTAATTCACCCCTCCACTTT
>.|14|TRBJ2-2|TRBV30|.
CAWSVLTSTGELFF
TGTGCCTGGAGTGTCTTGACTAGCACCGGGGAGCTGTTTTTT
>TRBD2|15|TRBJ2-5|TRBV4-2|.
CASSQVGGRDETQYF
TGTGCCAGCAGCCAGGTGGGGGGGAGGGATGAGACCCAGTACTTC
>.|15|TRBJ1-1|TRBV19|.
CASSMFLPRATEAFF
TGTGCCAGTAGTATGTTTCTTCCCAGAGCCACTGAAGCTTTCTTT
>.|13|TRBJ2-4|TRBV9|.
CASSVSWEGIQYF
TGTGCCAGCAGCGTAAGCTGGGAAGGGATCCAGTACTTC
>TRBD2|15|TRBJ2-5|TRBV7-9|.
CASREGGGALETQYF
TGTGCTTCGCGTGAGGGCGGGGGGGCGTTAGAGACCCAGTACTTC
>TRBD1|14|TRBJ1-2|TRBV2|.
CASSPGQGIHGYTF
TGTGCCAGCAGTCCGGGACAGGGGATTCATGGCTACACCTTC
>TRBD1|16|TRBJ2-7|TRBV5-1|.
CASSLSPGQGSYEQYF
TGCGCCAGCAGCTTGAGTCCGGGACAGGGGTCCTACGAGCAGTACTTC
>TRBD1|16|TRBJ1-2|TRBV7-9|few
CASSNPLDRGQDGYTF
TGTGCCAGCAGCAACCCCCTGGACAGGGGGCAAGATGGCTACACCTTC
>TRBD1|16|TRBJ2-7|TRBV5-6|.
CASSLGAGGISYEQYF
TGTGCCAGCAGCTTGGGGGCAGGGGGCATTTCCTACGAGCAGTACTTC
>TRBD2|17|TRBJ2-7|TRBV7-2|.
CASSSRTSGGPRDEQYF
TGTGCCAGCAGCTCGCGGACTAGCGGGGGCCCCCGGGACGAGCAGTACTTC
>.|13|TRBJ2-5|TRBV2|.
CASSEDRVETQYF
TGTGCCAGCAGTGAAGACAGGGTAGAGACCCAGTACTTC
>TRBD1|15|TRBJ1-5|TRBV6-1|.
CASSDSDRAHQPQHF
TGTGCCAGCAGTGACTCGGACAGGGCCCATCAGCCCCAGCATTTT
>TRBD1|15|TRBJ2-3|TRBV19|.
CATTQGARITDTQYF
TGTGCCACCACCCAGGGGGCGCGGATAACAGATACGCAGTATTTT
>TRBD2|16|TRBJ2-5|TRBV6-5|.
CASSYSSGGGKETQYF
TGTGCCAGCAGTTACTCTAGCGGGGGGGGTAAGGAGACCCAGTACTTC
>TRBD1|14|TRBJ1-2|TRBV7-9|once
CASSLVPDRAGYTF
TGTGCCAGCAGCTTAGTTCCGGACAGGGCTGGCTACACCTTC
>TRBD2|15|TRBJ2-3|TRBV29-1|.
CSVLGRVLDPDTQYF
TGCAGCGTTCTAGGGAGGGTCCTCGATCCAGATACGCAGTATTTT
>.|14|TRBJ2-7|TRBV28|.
CASSLGALGYEQYF
TGTGCCAGCAGTTTAGGGGCCCTAGGCTACGAGCAGTACTTC
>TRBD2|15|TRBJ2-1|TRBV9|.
CASSVDGGKRNEQFF
TGTGCCAGCAGCGTAGACGGGGGGAAAAGGAATGAGCAGTTCTTC
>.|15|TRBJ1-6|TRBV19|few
CASSRNTSPDSPLHF
TGTGCCAGTAGCAGAAATACGAGTCCGGATTCACCCCTCCACTTT